Each of the 32 T cell receptor beta chains below was sequenced from the same sample in a study of control samples from healthy donors and cancer patients. Clones were read by immunoSEQ multiplex PCR, and TCRdb kept only the in-frame ones, dropping some. The repertoire consists of tens of thousands of clones, with roughly 87% occurring once and the leading ten covering 3% to 4.5%. The sequenced sample consisted of blood. The receptors derive from a woman between 50 and 59 years old in good health.

The chain employs TRBV6-5 and TRBJ2-1; 14 nucleotides line up with TRBD2. The CDR3 runs 15 residues. V was clipped by 6 bases and J by 10 bases; unmatched bases: 8. Germline values: CDR1 MNHEY, CDR2 SVGAGI. CDR3 DNA sequence: TGTGCCAGCAGGCGGAATGGACTAGCGGGAGGAGAGCAGTTCTTC. This sequence encodes CASRRNGLAGGEQFF.

This chain connects TRBV19 to TRBJ1-1; unclear D gene. Germline V CDR1 and CDR2: LNHDA, SQIVND (reference sequence). V lost 6 bases, J lost 4 bases, and 12 bases lay in between. CDR3 length: 13 residues. The CDR3 DNA follows: TGTGCCAGTAGGGGTGTGGGAGGCACTGAAGCTTTCTTT. The encoded protein is CASRGVGGTEAFF.

V is TRBV2 and J is TRBJ1-5; no reliable D call. This CDR3 has 13 amino acids. Germline V gene lookup returns CDR1 SNHLY and CDR2 FYNNEI. Trimming removed 5 bases at V and 4 bases at J, with 9 bases between. The CDR3 is CASSHPGNQPQHF. The CDR3 DNA sequence: TGTGCCAGCAGTCATCCAGGTAATCAGCCCCAGCATTTT.

J is TRBJ2-7 and V is TRBV19; the match to TRBD2 covers 12 bases. Germline V gene data show CDR1 as LNHDA and CDR2 as SQIVND (reference sequence). CDR3 length equals 15 residues. The junction had 5 bases not matched to a gene; V was cut back by 5 bases and J by 3 bases. The chain's CDR3 is CASSSTSGSLYEQYF. For the CDR3, the DNA is TGTGCCAGTAGTTCGACTAGCGGGAGCCTCTACGAGCAGTACTTC.

The V call is TRBV6-1, the J call TRBJ2-3; tentatively, D is TRBD1 (6 bases). CDR1 is MNHNS and CDR2 is SASEGT in the germline V gene. V lost 2 bases to trimming and J lost 3 bases, with 12 bases between them. This CDR3 contains 15 residues. CDR3 sequence (DNA): TGTGCCAGCAGTGAACAGGGGTGGAAGACAGATACGCAGTATTTT. Its protein is CASSEQGWKTDTQYF.

The chain joins TRBV18 to TRBJ2-7; 7 bases line up with TRBD2. This CDR3 comprises 18 residues. V was clipped by 3 bases and J by 0 bases; unmatched bases: 14. Looked up from germline, CDR1 is KGHSH and CDR2 is LQKENI. The CDR3: CASSPLSRPGGSSYEQYF. The CDR3 nucleotides are TGTGCCAGCTCACCTCTCTCCCGGCCGGGCGGGAGCTCCTACGAGCAGTACTTC.

This clone appeared a few times. This chain joins TRBV7-9 and TRBJ2-4; D may be TRBD2 (6 bases). Trimming removed 1 base at V and 8 bases at J, with 9 bases between. CDR1 and CDR2 from the germline V gene are SEHNR and FQNEAQ (reference sequence). The CDR3 has 13 residues. This CDR3 reads CASSLGGGDIQYF. In DNA form, the CDR3 reads TGTGCCAGCAGCTTAGGTGGAGGGGACATTCAGTACTTC.

CDR3 in amino acids: CASSLTRTSGSKKFF. For the CDR3, the DNA is TGTGCCAGCAGCTTAACGCGGACTAGCGGGAGTAAAAAGTTCTTC. The chain has TRBV7-3 and TRBJ2-1; TRBD2 aligns across 13 bases. V was pared by 0 bases and J by 14 bases, with 7 bases of the junction left unmatched. The germline V gene has CDR1 SGHTA and CDR2 FQGTGA. This CDR3 has 15 amino acids. Looking up the rest from reference TRBV7-3 and TRBJ2-1 gives the full variable domain: GAGVSQTPSNKVTEKGKYVELRCDPISGHTALYWYRQSLGQGPEFLIYFQGTGAADDSGLPNDRFFAVRPEGSVSTLKIQRTERGDSAVYLCASSLTRTSGSKKFFGPGTRLTVL.

This chain uses TRBV10-3 with TRBJ2-7; TRBD1 aligns across 8 bases. There are 14 residues in the CDR3. Germline V gives CDR1 ENHRY, CDR2 SYGVKD. After removal of 6 bases from V and 0 bases from J, the junction contained 4 bases not matched to a gene. The CDR3 nucleotides are TGTGCCATCAGCCGGGACAGGTTCTCCTACGAGCAGTACTTC. This gives the protein CAISRDRFSYEQYF.

This chain connects TRBV28 to TRBJ2-1; 8 bases line up with TRBD1. This CDR3 is 17 amino acids long. Trimming cost V 2 bases and J 3 bases; bases outside gene matches: 9. Germline V lookup: CDR1 MDHEN, CDR2 SYDVKM. CDR3: CASSLPDLTGVYNEQFF. In DNA form, the CDR3 reads TGTGCCAGCAGTTTACCCGACCTGACAGGGGTCTACAATGAGCAGTTCTTC.

The chain couples TRBV18 to TRBJ2-3; the match to TRBD1 covers 7 bases. Germline V gives CDR1 KGHSH, CDR2 LQKENI. J lost 0 bases, V lost 5 bases, and 2 bases had no gene match. This CDR3 is built from 14 residues. The CDR3 region is CASSETGSTDTQYF. CDR3 DNA sequence: TGTGCCAGCTCAGAGACAGGGAGCACAGATACGCAGTATTTT.

V and J are TRBV11-2 and TRBJ1-1; D is possibly TRBD1 (6 bases). CDR1 is SGHAT, CDR2 FQNNGV, per germline. This CDR3 has 15 amino acids. V lost 5 bases and J 0 bases, leaving 13 bases between the germline ends. The CDR3 loop reads CASSQRQVLNTEAFF. CDR3 in DNA: TGTGCCAGCAGCCAAAGACAGGTCTTGAACACTGAAGCTTTCTTT. The full variable domain, its missing parts supplied by reference TRBV11-2 and TRBJ1-1, is EAGVAQSPRYKIIEKRQSVAFWCNPISGHATLYWYQQILGQGPKLLIQFQNNGVVDDSQLPKDRFSAERLKGVDSTLKIQPAKLEDSAVYLCASSQRQVLNTEAFFGQGTRLTVV.

This chain joins TRBV5-1 and TRBJ1-1; D is uncertain. Looked up from germline, CDR1 is SGHRS and CDR2 is YFSETQ. CDR3 length equals 13 residues. Trimming took 1 base from V and 3 from J, leaving 7 bases between them. CDR3 in DNA: TGCGCCAGCAGCTTGAAGGTGGACACTGAAGCTTTCTTT. Protein sequence: CASSLKVDTEAFF.

The chain carries TRBV7-8 and TRBJ2-3; D possibly corresponds to TRBD2 (6 bases). Looked up from germline, CDR1 is SGHVS and CDR2 is FQNEAQ. With 3 bases removed from V and 0 bases from J, the gap between germline ends came to 10 bases. The CDR3 runs to 15 residues. For the CDR3, the DNA is TGTGCCAGCAGCTTGGGGGGTACGAGCACAGATACGCAGTATTTT. This gives the protein CASSLGGTSTDTQYF.

This clone was seen just once. The chain recombines TRBV24-1 with TRBJ2-6; D gene unclear. The CDR3 extends over 15 amino acids. CDR1 is KGHDR and CDR2 is SFDVKD in the germline V gene. The V gene lost 5 bases and the J gene lost 2 bases, with 9 bases spanning the gap. CDR3 loop: CATSGGDAGANVLTF. CDR3 sequence (DNA): TGTGCCACCAGTGGGGGTGATGCTGGGGCCAACGTCCTGACTTTC.

The sample holds a few counts of this clone. The V and J genes are TRBV2 and TRBJ1-1; 8 nucleotides match TRBD1. The V gene's germline CDR1 is SNHLY and CDR2 FYNNEI. V lost 11 bases to trimming and J lost 5 bases; unmatched junction nucleotides: 13. CDR3 size: 14 residues. This CDR3 reads CAQRQGASGTEAFF. CDR3 nucleotide sequence: TGTGCCCAAAGGCAGGGGGCATCAGGGACTGAAGCTTTCTTT.

The chain couples TRBV19 to TRBJ2-7; either TRBD1 or TRBD2 may supply D (5 bases each). CDR1 and CDR2 (germline): LNHDA, SQIVND (reference sequence). V lost 3 bases and J lost 5, with 20 bases in between. The CDR3 consists of 16 residues. The DNA for the CDR3 is TGTGCCAGTAGTATGACTGGGGGTGGTCTCAGAAACGAGCAGTACTTC. Amino acid sequence: CASSMTGGGLRNEQYF.

This clone was seen just once. The V and J genes are TRBV7-2 and TRBJ1-2; D remains ambiguous. The ends were cut back, 0 bases at V and 5 bases at J, with 4 bases in the middle. Germline loops: CDR1 SGHTA, CDR2 FQGNSA. The CDR3 has 12 amino acids. In DNA, the CDR3 is TGTGCCAGCAGCTTAGCACAGTATGGCTACACCTTC. This gives the protein CASSLAQYGYTF.

DNA of the CDR3: TGTGCCAGTAGCCCCTCAGGGGGGGACCTATACGAGCAGTACTTC. This translates into CASSPSGGDLYEQYF. The chain employs TRBV19 and TRBJ2-7; D tentatively fits TRBD1 or TRBD2 (7 bases each). The V end was cut by 6 bases, the J end by 4 bases, with 19 bases between. This CDR3 has 15 amino acids. From germline, CDR1 is LNHDA and CDR2 SQIVND (reference sequence). Using reference TRBV19 and TRBJ2-7 for the parts outside the CDR3, the full variable domain is DGGITQSPKYLFRKEGQNVTLSCEQNLNHDAMYWYRQDPGQGLRLIYYSQIVNDFQKGDIAEGYSVSREKKESFPLTVTSAQKNPTAFYLCASSPSGGDLYEQYFGPGTRLTVT.

This sequence joins TRBV27 and TRBJ2-7; tentative D call: TRBD1 (6 bases). V was cut by 5 bases and J by 3 bases, with 14 bases left in between. The CDR3 is 14 amino acids. The germline V gene has CDR1 MNHEY and CDR2 SMNVEV (reference sequence). The DNA for the CDR3 is TGTGCCAGCAGTCCCGGACAGTTTTTCTACGAGCAGTACTTC. Amino acid sequence: CASSPGQFFYEQYF.

The rearrangement joins TRBV15 to TRBJ2-3; TRBD1 matches at 8 bases. The CDR3 runs to 17 residues. The V gene's germline CDR1 is LNHNV and CDR2 YYDKDF (reference sequence). Trimming removed 2 bases from V and 1 base from J; junction bases left unmatched: 8. Here the CDR3 DNA reads TGTGCCACCAGCAGAAGACAGGGGACAGCGGGCACAGATACGCAGTATTTT. Protein product: CATSRRQGTAGTDTQYF.

This chain uses TRBV9 with TRBJ2-7, with a tentative D call TRBD2 (6 bases). Germline V gives CDR1 SGDLS, CDR2 YYNGEE. V lost 1 base to trimming and J lost 7 bases, with 12 bases between them. CDR3 size: 13 residues. In DNA form, the CDR3 reads TGTGCCAGCAGCGTAAGAGGGGCGGGGGAGCAGTACTTC. Its protein is CASSVRGAGEQYF. The whole variable domain, filled in from reference TRBV9 and TRBJ2-7, reads DSGVTQTPKHLITATGQRVTLRCSPRSGDLSVYWYQQSLDQGLQFLIQYYNGEERAKGNILERFSAQQFPDLHSELNLSSLELGDSALYFCASSVRGAGEQYFGPGTRLTVT.

The V call is TRBV6-5, the J call TRBJ1-1, with D possibly matching TRBD1 (6 bases). V lost 6 bases to trimming and J lost 2 bases, with 13 bases between them. This CDR3 region has 14 residues. Germline-derived CDR1 and CDR2 are MNHEY and SVGAGI. The CDR3 is CASRGGTVNTEAFF. CDR3 DNA sequence: TGTGCCAGCAGAGGGGGGACGGTCAACACTGAAGCTTTCTTT.

V gene TRBV7-8 combines with J gene TRBJ2-5; 7 bases line up with TRBD1. Per the germline V gene, CDR1 is SGHVS and CDR2 is FQNEAQ. The length of the CDR3 is 15 residues. J was trimmed by 5 bases and V by 5 bases; bases with no gene match: 11. The CDR3 region has the DNA TGTGCCAGCAGCAGCCTGACAGGGATTAGGGAGACCCAGTACTTC. This translates into CASSSLTGIRETQYF.

The chain links TRBV12-2 to TRBJ2-4; the DNA was not compared with TRBD2, the D call given in the table. TRBV12-2 is recorded as a pseudogene. This CDR3 comprises 19 residues. CDR3 sequence reads: CASRPGEREHVVGKNIQYF. CDR3 bases: TGTGCAAGTCGCCCCGGGGAGCGGGAGCATGTCGTTGGCAAAAACATTCAGTACTTC.

The J gene is TRBJ2-7, the V gene TRBV7-8; 12 bases align to TRBD1. This CDR3 is built from 15 residues. Germline trimming cut 5 bases from V and 4 bases from J; bases unmatched to any gene: 6. CDR1 is SGHVS, CDR2 FQNEAQ, per germline. Here the CDR3 reads CASSRGQGADYEQYF. The CDR3 bases are TGTGCCAGCAGCCGGGGACAGGGGGCTGATTACGAGCAGTACTTC.

The rearrangement links TRBV6-5 to TRBJ1-1, with D perhaps matching TRBD1 (6 bases). The CDR3 contains 13 residues. The germline V gene has CDR1 MNHEY and CDR2 SVGAGI. V gave up 7 bases and J gave up 1 base, with 10 bases separating them. The chain's CDR3 is CASTQTGNTEAFF. DNA of the CDR3: TGTGCCAGCACTCAGACAGGGAACACTGAAGCTTTCTTT.

This chain joins TRBV19 and TRBJ1-1; D remains ambiguous. The CDR3 sequence is 15 residues long. The germline V gene encodes CDR1 LNHDA and CDR2 SQIVND (reference sequence). Trimming pared 5 bases from V and 10 bases from J, leaving 23 bases between. The CDR3 DNA is TGTGCCAGTAGTCCCAAGAGACCCGATGTCGCGGCAGCTTTCTTT. Residues: CASSPKRPDVAAAFF. The variable domain in full, completed from reference TRBV19 and TRBJ1-1, reads DGGITQSPKYLFRKEGQNVTLSCEQNLNHDAMYWYRQDPGQGLRLIYYSQIVNDFQKGDIAEGYSVSREKKESFPLTVTSAQKNPTAFYLCASSPKRPDVAAAFFGQGTRLTVV.

The chain has TRBV30 and TRBJ1-1; maybe TRBD1 (5 bases). Trimming took 7 bases from V and 1 from J, leaving 7 bases between them. CDR1 is GTSNPN and CDR2 is SVGIG in the germline V gene (reference sequence). The CDR3 covers 11 residues. The CDR3 reads CASRGNTEAFF. CDR3 in DNA: TGTGCCTCTAGGGGGAACACTGAAGCTTTCTTT.

The J gene is TRBJ2-7, the V gene TRBV2; the D is unclear. V gave up 6 bases and J gave up 0 bases, with 12 bases separating them. The length of the CDR3 is 14 residues. Looked up from germline, CDR1 is SNHLY and CDR2 is FYNNEI. The CDR3 bases are TGTGCCAGCAGGTTTAGCCGAAGCTCCTACGAGCAGTACTTC. It encodes CASRFSRSSYEQYF.

V gene TRBV10-2 combines with J gene TRBJ1-1; 7 nucleotides align to TRBD1. This CDR3 is built from 16 residues. V was pared by 2 bases and J by 1 base, with 7 bases of the junction left unmatched. Germline lookup yields CDR1 WSHSY and CDR2 SAAADI. The CDR3 nucleotides are TGCGCCAGCAGTGAGGGACAGGTCGGGCCGAACACTGAAGCTTTCTTT. It specifies CASSEGQVGPNTEAFF.

The chain recombines TRBV5-1 with TRBJ1-1; D not certain. Trimming took 2 bases from V and 1 from J, leaving 6 bases between them. The CDR3 totals 13 residues. From germline, CDR1 is SGHRS and CDR2 YFSETQ. CDR3 region: CASSFNGNTEAFF. DNA for the CDR3: TGCGCCAGCAGCTTTAACGGGAACACTGAAGCTTTCTTT. Variable domain in full (rest from reference TRBV5-1 and TRBJ1-1): KAGVTQTPRYLIKTRGQQVTLSCSPISGHRSVSWYQQTPGQGLQFLFEYFSETQRNKGNFPGRFSGRQFSNSRSEMNVSTLELGDSALYLCASSFNGNTEAFFGQGTRLTVV.